These 28 T cell receptor beta chains came from one sample sequenced in a study of T cell responses to AZD1222 COVID-19 vaccine. Some clones are missing from TCRdb's copy, which holds only in-frame ones; the method was immunoSEQ multiplex PCR. The sample lists 180,000 or so clones; approximately 90% were seen once. Specimen: peripheral blood, collected 28 days after the second AZD1222 dose. The receptors were sampled from an adult who received the AZD1222 COVID-19 vaccine.

The J gene is TRBJ2-1, the V gene TRBV24-1; TRBD1 agrees at 12 bases. The CDR3 contains 16 residues. Losses at the gene ends were 3 bases for V and 6 bases for J; bases not matched to a gene: 5. CDR1 and CDR2 (germline): KGHDR, SFDVKD. CDR3: CATSDPRDRGRNEQFF. The CDR3 nucleotides are TGTGCCACCAGTGATCCCCGGGACAGGGGGCGCAATGAGCAGTTCTTC.

V is TRBV19 and J is TRBJ2-7; TRBD2 might be the D (6 bases). The CDR3 contains 15 residues. The V gene's germline CDR1 is LNHDA and CDR2 SQIVND (reference sequence). The V and J ends lost 3 bases and 0 bases respectively, with 12 bases between them. Written as DNA, the CDR3 is TGTGCCAGTAGTATCGGGGGACTTCTCTCCTACGAGCAGTACTTC. It translates to CASSIGGLLSYEQYF.

The chain uses TRBV28 and TRBJ2-7; TRBD2 is a possible D gene (6 bases). CDR1 and CDR2 from the germline V gene are MDHEN and SYDVKM. V dropped 7 bases and J dropped 0 bases, with 22 bases sitting between them. CDR3 length: 17 amino acids. For the CDR3, the DNA is TGTGCCAGCATAGGAGGAGGGGCCAGGGCCATCTCCTACGAGCAGTACTTC. Translated: CASIGGGARAISYEQYF.

The V and J genes are TRBV7-3 and TRBJ2-2; 9 nucleotides align to TRBD1. The length of the CDR3 is 16 residues. Germline loops: CDR1 SGHTA, CDR2 FQGTGA. J was trimmed by 4 bases and V by 5 bases; bases with no gene match: 8. This chain's CDR3 is CASSGYRGLSTGELFF. The DNA for the CDR3 is TGTGCCAGCAGCGGATACAGGGGGCTTAGCACCGGGGAGCTGTTTTTT.

V gene TRBV4-3 combines with J gene TRBJ2-3, with D perhaps TRBD2 (7 bases). The CDR3 has 15 amino acids. Per germline, CDR1 LGHNA and CDR2 YSLEER. Trimming shortened V by 1 base and J by 5 bases, and 13 bases separated the two germline ends. CDR3 DNA: TGCGCCAGCAGCCAAGCTGGGGGGGCAGGAGATACGCAGTATTTT. Protein product: CASSQAGGAGDTQYF.

The V and J genes are TRBV27 and TRBJ2-5; D may be TRBD1 (6 bases). V lost 2 bases, J lost 2 bases, and 15 bases lay in between. There are 16 residues in the CDR3. Germline V CDR1 and CDR2: MNHEY, SMNVEV (reference sequence). In DNA form, the CDR3 reads TGTGCCAGCAGTTTAGGGGTTACAGGGTCTCAAGAGACCCAGTACTTC. The encoded protein is CASSLGVTGSQETQYF.

The chain has TRBV3-1 (or the pseudogene TRBV3-2) and TRBJ2-7; 8 bases agree with TRBD2. Unmatched junction bases numbered 10, after V lost 2 bases and J lost 7 bases. Germline assignment: CDR1 LGHDT and CDR2 YNNKEL (reference sequence). CDR3 length: 15 residues. The CDR3 nucleotides read TGTGCCAGCAGCCAACGAACAGCCGGGACTAGGGAGCAGTACTTC. As protein: CASSQRTAGTREQYF.

The genes are TRBV4-3 and TRBJ2-3; 11 positions agree with TRBD2. The CDR3 has 17 amino acids. Germline values: CDR1 LGHNA, CDR2 YSLEER. V lost 0 bases to trimming and J lost 6 bases; unmatched junction nucleotides: 8. The CDR3 loop is CASSQDATGLAGDTQYF. The CDR3 DNA reads as TGCGCCAGCAGCCAAGACGCAACAGGACTAGCGGGTGATACGCAGTATTTT.

This rearrangement joins TRBV7-2 to TRBJ1-3, with 8 bases fitting TRBD1. The CDR3 contains 17 residues. Trimming cost V 0 bases and J 4 bases; bases outside gene matches: 8. Germline lookup yields CDR1 SGHTA and CDR2 FQGNSA. The CDR3 reads CASSLAGTGLPGNTIYF. DNA of the CDR3: TGTGCCAGCAGCTTAGCGGGGACAGGACTGCCCGGAAACACCATATATTTT.

CDR3 sequence (DNA): TGTGCCAGCAGCTTGACAGGGGGCCAAGAGACCCAGTACTTC. Protein product: CASSLTGGQETQYF. The chain uses TRBV7-3 and TRBJ2-5; 9 positions match TRBD1. Per germline, CDR1 SGHTA and CDR2 FQGTGA. This CDR3 is built from 14 residues. V lost 3 bases and J lost 1; bases outside the gene matches: 0.

The V call is TRBV30, the J call TRBJ2-1; 11 bases map to TRBD2. CDR1 is GTSNPN and CDR2 is SVGIG in the germline V gene (reference sequence). The CDR3 runs to 15 residues. V dropped 3 bases and J dropped 4; count of bases not matched to a gene: 5. CDR3 region: CAWRISSGGYNEQFF. CDR3 nucleotides: TGTGCCTGGAGGATTTCTAGCGGGGGGTACAATGAGCAGTTCTTC.

The rearrangement uses TRBV5-5 and TRBJ1-1, with D perhaps matching TRBD1 (5 bases). The germline V gene has CDR1 SGHKS and CDR2 YYEKEE (reference sequence). V gave up 2 bases and J gave up 6 bases, with 17 bases separating them. This CDR3 has 15 amino acids. The CDR3 spells CASSLGQARGAEAFF. For the CDR3, the DNA is TGTGCCAGCAGCTTAGGGCAGGCCCGAGGGGCTGAAGCTTTCTTT. Using reference TRBV5-5 and TRBJ1-1 for the parts outside the CDR3, the full variable domain is DAGVTQSPTHLIKTRGQQVTLRCSPISGHKSVSWYQQVLGQGPQFIFQYYEKEERGRGNFPDRFSARQFPNYSSELNVNALLLGDSALYLCASSLGQARGAEAFFGQGTRLTVV.

The chain's CDR3 is CASRLGKIEQFF. Here the CDR3 DNA reads TGTGCCTCCCGGCTGGGGAAAATTGAGCAGTTCTTC. V gene TRBV28 combines with J gene TRBJ2-1; no clear D gene. CDR3 size: 12 residues. Looked up from germline, CDR1 is MDHEN and CDR2 is SYDVKM. V gave up 11 bases and J gave up 9 bases, with 17 bases separating them.

The chain joins TRBV28 to TRBJ1-3; the D gene is possibly TRBD1 (5 bases). Germline CDR1 and CDR2: MDHEN and SYDVKM. Trimming pared 10 bases from V and 4 bases from J, leaving 17 bases between. This CDR3 spans 14 amino acids. CDR3: CAIGAKRTGNTIYF. The DNA of the CDR3 is TGTGCCATCGGTGCCAAGAGGACAGGAAACACCATATATTTT.

The CDR3 here is CATSEAGTYEQYF. DNA for the CDR3: TGTGCCACCAGTGAGGCCGGGACCTACGAGCAGTACTTC. The chain links TRBV24-1 to TRBJ2-7; D is perhaps TRBD2 (5 bases). The germline V and J ends were trimmed by 4 bases and 2 bases, with 8 bases remaining between them. The CDR3 contains 13 residues. CDR1 is KGHDR and CDR2 is SFDVKD in the germline V gene.

The rearrangement links TRBV19 to TRBJ1-1; weak D call: TRBD1 (5 bases). V lost 7 bases and J lost 3, with 12 bases in between. This CDR3 region has 13 residues. Germline CDR1 reads LNHDA; CDR2 reads SQIVND (reference sequence). The CDR3 here is CASMGDEDTEAFF. The CDR3 bases are TGTGCCAGTATGGGGGATGAGGACACTGAAGCTTTCTTT.

The J gene is TRBJ2-3, the V gene TRBV9, with D possibly being TRBD1 (5 bases). The CDR3 has 15 amino acids. The germline V gene has CDR1 SGDLS and CDR2 YYNGEE. V lost 1 base and J 6 bases, leaving 15 bases between the germline ends. The chain's CDR3 is CASSVQGIKGDTQYF. The CDR3 bases are TGTGCCAGCAGCGTACAGGGAATCAAGGGGGATACGCAGTATTTT.

J is TRBJ2-2 and V is TRBV7-8; D is possibly TRBD1 (5 bases). Trimming left V 0 bases short and J 3 bases short, with 17 bases between. The CDR3 runs 18 residues. Germline V CDR1 and CDR2: SGHVS, FQNEAQ. The CDR3 DNA reads TGTGCCAGCAGCTTAGCTCGGACATTTACCATTTACACCGGGGAGCTGTTTTTT. Translation: CASSLARTFTIYTGELFF.

The rearrangement joins TRBV7-9 to TRBJ2-3, with D hard to call. CDR3 size: 14 residues. Between the trimmed V and J ends, which lost 5 bases and 0 bases, there was a span of 9 bases. Germline V gene data show CDR1 as SEHNR and CDR2 as FQNEAQ (reference sequence). The CDR3 protein is CASSQKQSTDTQYF. The CDR3 region has the DNA TGTGCCAGCAGCCAAAAACAGAGCACAGATACGCAGTATTTT.

This clone was counted between two and nine times. The J gene is TRBJ1-1, the V gene TRBV19; TRBD1 is a possible D gene (5 bases). Germline lookup yields CDR1 LNHDA and CDR2 SQIVND (reference sequence). V lost 6 bases to trimming and J lost 1 base, with 9 bases between them. The CDR3 is 13 amino acids. CDR3 nucleotides: TGTGCCAGTAGGAAAACAGGGAACACTGAAGCTTTCTTT. Translation: CASRKTGNTEAFF.

The chain has TRBV19 and TRBJ1-5, with D possibly matching TRBD1 (5 bases). CDR1 is LNHDA, CDR2 SQIVND, per germline (reference sequence). V was trimmed by 9 bases and J by 6 bases, leaving 21 bases between them. The CDR3 covers 15 residues. The DNA of the CDR3 is TGTGCCAGAACTAGCGAGGGACTCCGAGGTCAGCCCCAGCATTTT. This encodes CARTSEGLRGQPQHF.

J is TRBJ2-7 and V is TRBV4-1; 10 nucleotides line up with TRBD2. The length of the CDR3 is 15 residues. J lost 3 bases, V lost 3 bases, and 5 bases had no gene match. The germline V gene has CDR1 MGHRA and CDR2 YSYEKL. CDR3 amino acids: CASSHLLAGSYEQYF. As DNA, the CDR3 is TGCGCCAGCAGCCATCTACTAGCGGGAAGCTACGAGCAGTACTTC.

The rearrangement joins TRBV11-2 to TRBJ2-1; maybe TRBD2 (5 bases). The V end was cut by 7 bases, the J end by 2 bases, with 12 bases between. Germline assignment: CDR1 SGHAT and CDR2 FQNNGV. The CDR3 contains 14 residues. The CDR3 coding sequence is TGTGCCAGCACCTTTTCGGGAACCTACAATGAGCAGTTCTTC. Translating it yields CASTFSGTYNEQFF.

J is TRBJ1-3 and V is TRBV5-1; no clear D. V gave up 4 bases and J gave up 1 base, with 9 bases separating them. Germline CDR1 and CDR2: SGHRS and YFSETQ. The CDR3 is 14 residues long. The CDR3 bases are TGCGCCAGCAGCCTTGGGGAATCTGGAAACACCATATATTTT. Translating it yields CASSLGESGNTIYF.

This clone came up once. The chain is built from TRBV9 and TRBJ2-7; TRBD1 aligns across 9 bases. The CDR3 consists of 17 residues. Losses at the gene ends were 1 base for V and 7 bases for J; bases not matched to a gene: 15. Germline V gene data show CDR1 as SGDLS and CDR2 as YYNGEE. This CDR3 reads CASSVLSDDRGFEEQYF. The CDR3 region has the DNA TGTGCCAGCAGCGTACTGAGTGACGACAGGGGGTTCGAAGAGCAGTACTTC.

The V call is TRBV12-1, the J call TRBJ2-7; the D segment call TRBD2 is taken from the table without a DNA check. TRBV12-1 is a documented pseudogene. CDR3 length: 16 residues. The CDR3, as DNA: TGTGCCAGCAGCTTTGATTATAGGCTAGGAGGCTACGAGCAGTACTTC. Protein product: CASSFDYRLGGYEQYF.

Written as DNA, the CDR3 is TGTGCCAGCAGCGTAGCTCTAGCGGGAGGGCCGTTGGGAGAGACCCAGTACTTC. Amino acids: CASSVALAGGPLGETQYF. The rearrangement joins TRBV9 to TRBJ2-5, with 12 bases that match TRBD2. Trimming cost V 0 bases and J 4 bases; bases outside gene matches: 10. CDR1 and CDR2 (germline): SGDLS, YYNGEE. The CDR3 contains 18 residues.

The chain couples TRBV11-3 to TRBJ2-7; D is uncertain. Germline loops: CDR1 SGHNT, CDR2 YENEEA. The CDR3 covers 13 residues. Trimming stripped 5 bases from V and 6 bases from J, with 14 bases between. CDR3 DNA sequence: TGTGCCAGCAGCCCTAGACCCCAGGCCGAGCAGTACTTC. Its protein is CASSPRPQAEQYF.